Following are 30 T cell receptor beta chains from one sample sequenced in a study of blood T cell repertoires in COVID-19. Sequencing used immunoSEQ multiplex PCR; TCRdb keeps in-frame clones, though not all of them. The table records about 20,000 clones, 80% to 90% of them present only once. Sequencing input: peripheral blood. These receptors were taken from a human donor in a cohort sampled during active COVID-19.

This clone was counted between two and nine times. DNA of the CDR3: TGTGCCAGCAGCCCACCGGCGGGGGGTAGAGAGCAGTACTTC. It is translated as CASSPPAGGREQYF. The rearrangement uses TRBV6-6 and TRBJ2-7, with TRBD2 matching 8 bases. V lost 6 bases and J lost 7; bases outside the gene matches: 11. Germline assignment: CDR1 MNHNY and CDR2 SVGAGI (reference sequence). The CDR3 runs to 14 residues.

This chain links TRBV30 with TRBJ1-2; the D is unclear. The CDR3 is 11 amino acids. V was pared by 2 bases and J by 6 bases, with 7 bases between. Germline V gene lookup returns CDR1 GTSNPN and CDR2 SVGIG (reference sequence). This CDR3 reads CAWSSGHGYTF. As DNA, the CDR3 is TGTGCCTGGAGTTCCGGTCATGGCTACACCTTC.

This chain uses TRBV3-1 (or the pseudogene TRBV3-2) with TRBJ2-1, with D possibly matching TRBD1 (5 bases). Germline V gives CDR1 LGHDT, CDR2 YNNKEL (reference sequence). The CDR3 is 20 amino acids. The V end was cut by 0 bases, the J end by 1 base, with 22 bases between. The CDR3 loop reads CASSQDWVLGEKNSYNEQFF. The CDR3 nucleotides are TGTGCCAGCAGCCAAGATTGGGTTTTAGGGGAAAAGAATTCCTACAATGAGCAGTTCTTC.

A few counts support this clone. This sequence joins TRBV7-9 and TRBJ2-7; TRBD2 matches 12 bases. Germline trimming cut 5 bases from V and 2 bases from J; bases unmatched to any gene: 1. The CDR3 spans 14 residues. The germline CDR1 and CDR2 sequences are SEHNR and FQNEAQ (reference sequence). CDR3 in amino acids: CASSPSGRAYEQYF. Here the CDR3 DNA reads TGTGCCAGCAGCCCTAGCGGGAGGGCCTACGAGCAGTACTTC.

The J gene is TRBJ1-4, the V gene TRBV25-1; no reliable D call. The CDR3 has 14 amino acids. V shed 2 bases and J shed 3 bases, with 7 bases lying between them. Germline V CDR1 and CDR2: MGHDK, SYGVNS. The CDR3 reads CASSEAGSNEKLFF. The CDR3 coding sequence is TGTGCCAGCAGTGAAGCGGGGTCTAATGAAAAACTGTTTTTT.

The CDR3 DNA reads TGTGCCAGCAGCTTGCTAGCATCCGAGCAGTACTTC. Its protein product is CASSLLASEQYF. This sequence joins TRBV5-6 and TRBJ2-7; tentatively, D is TRBD2 (5 bases). Per the germline V gene, CDR1 is SGHDT and CDR2 is YYEEEE. The CDR3 has 12 amino acids. V shed 1 base and J shed 6 bases, with 8 bases lying between them. Filled out from reference TRBV5-6 and TRBJ2-7, the complete variable domain reads DAGVTQSPTHLIKTRGQQVTLRCSPKSGHDTVSWYQQALGQGPQFIFQYYEEEERQRGNFPDRFSGHQFPNYSSELNVNALLLGDSALYLCASSLLASEQYFGPGTRLTVT.

The chain has TRBV28 and TRBJ2-1; 8 positions agree with TRBD1. The CDR3 is made up of 15 amino acids. V lost 7 bases to trimming and J lost 4 bases; unmatched junction nucleotides: 9. Germline V gene data show CDR1 as MDHEN and CDR2 as SYDVKM. CDR3 coding DNA: TGTGCCAGCACCTCAGACAGGGGCGCATACAATGAGCAGTTCTTC. Its translation: CASTSDRGAYNEQFF. The variable domain in full, completed from reference TRBV28 and TRBJ2-1, reads DVKVTQSSRYLVKRTGEKVFLECVQDMDHENMFWYRQDPGLGLRLIYFSYDVKMKEKGDIPEGYSVSREKKERFSLILESASTNQTSMYLCASTSDRGAYNEQFFGPGTRLTVL.

The chain uses TRBV24-1 and TRBJ2-2, with 8 bases lining up with TRBD2. The CDR3 has 15 amino acids. In germline, CDR1 is KGHDR, CDR2 SFDVKD. The trim removed 3 bases at V and 7 bases at J, leaving 6 bases unmatched. CDR3 sequence (DNA): TGTGCCACCAGTGATCTTAGCGGGAAGGGCGGGGAGCTGTTTTTT. This encodes CATSDLSGKGGELFF.

V usage is TRBV6-1 and J usage is TRBJ1-1; no clear D. The CDR3 length is 13 residues. V lost 2 bases, J lost 3 bases, and 7 bases lay in between. In germline, CDR1 is MNHNS, CDR2 SASEGT. CDR3 region: CASSESDYTEAFF. CDR3 DNA: TGTGCCAGCAGTGAATCGGACTACACTGAAGCTTTCTTT.

This chain connects TRBV24-1 to TRBJ2-5; TRBD2 might be the D (5 bases). CDR1 and CDR2 from the germline V gene are KGHDR and SFDVKD. The CDR3 sequence is 14 residues long. The V and J ends lost 4 bases and 2 bases respectively, with 10 bases between them. DNA for the CDR3: TGTGCCACCAGTGACGCAGCGGAGCAAGAGACCCAGTACTTC. The encoded protein is CATSDAAEQETQYF.

This sequence joins TRBV11-3 and TRBJ2-7, with a weak D call TRBD1 (6 bases). V was clipped by 3 bases and J by 3 bases, with 6 bases between them. The CDR3 spans 12 residues. The germline gives CDR1 SGHNT, CDR2 YENEEA. The CDR3 spells CASSLTGYEQYF. CDR3 nucleotides: TGTGCCAGCAGCTTGACAGGCTACGAGCAGTACTTC.

This rearrangement joins TRBV15 to TRBJ2-5; D not resolved. CDR1 LNHNV and CDR2 YYDKDF come from the germline V gene (reference sequence). The CDR3 is 12 residues long. Trimming stripped 6 bases from V and 2 bases from J, with 7 bases between. Here the CDR3 reads CATRGEQETQYF. In DNA, the CDR3 is TGTGCCACCAGGGGCGAACAAGAGACCCAGTACTTC. Drawing the rest from reference TRBV15 and TRBJ2-5, the complete variable domain is DAMVIQNPRYQVTQFGKPVTLSCSQTLNHNVMYWYQQKSSQAPKLLFHYYDKDFNNEADTPDNFQSRRPNTSFCFLDIRSPGLGDTAMYLCATRGEQETQYFGPGTRLLVL.

The chain has TRBV5-1 and TRBJ1-3; D call uncertain. Germline V gene sequence: CDR1 SGHRS, CDR2 YFSETQ. The CDR3 runs 14 residues. With 0 bases removed from V and 0 bases from J, the gap between germline ends came to 4 bases. The CDR3 region is CASSLDSSGNTIYF. DNA for the CDR3: TGCGCCAGCAGCTTGGACAGCTCTGGAAACACCATATATTTT.

This chain joins TRBV9 and TRBJ2-7; 7 nucleotides line up with TRBD1. Germline V gene lookup returns CDR1 SGDLS and CDR2 YYNGEE. The CDR3 totals 12 residues. V was clipped by 3 bases and J by 3 bases; unmatched bases: 0. The CDR3 reads CASSGQGYEQYF. The CDR3, as DNA: TGTGCCAGCAGCGGACAGGGCTACGAGCAGTACTTC. Looking up the rest from reference TRBV9 and TRBJ2-7 gives the full variable domain: DSGVTQTPKHLITATGQRVTLRCSPRSGDLSVYWYQQSLDQGLQFLIQYYNGEERAKGNILERFSAQQFPDLHSELNLSSLELGDSALYFCASSGQGYEQYFGPGTRLTVT.

This clone has only a few counts. The chain is built from TRBV28 and TRBJ1-5; D gene ambiguous. V gave up 5 bases and J gave up 5 bases, with 13 bases separating them. The CDR3 contains 14 residues. Germline V gene lookup returns CDR1 MDHEN and CDR2 SYDVKM. The chain's CDR3 is CASSITEYYQPQHF. Written as DNA, the CDR3 is TGTGCCAGCAGTATCACAGAGTATTATCAGCCCCAGCATTTT. Based on the CDR3 plus reference TRBV28 and TRBJ1-5, the full variable domain is DVKVTQSSRYLVKRTGEKVFLECVQDMDHENMFWYRQDPGLGLRLIYFSYDVKMKEKGDIPEGYSVSREKKERFSLILESASTNQTSMYLCASSITEYYQPQHFGDGTRLSIL.

The chain is built from TRBV7-3 and TRBJ2-2, with a tentative D call TRBD2 (6 bases). Trimming left V 2 bases short and J 6 bases short, with 7 bases between. The V gene's germline CDR1 is SGHTA and CDR2 FQGTGA. CDR3 length equals 13 residues. The CDR3, as DNA: TGTGCCAGCAGCTTACGGGACTCCGGGGAGCTGTTTTTT. The encoded protein is CASSLRDSGELFF.

The V and J genes are TRBV7-8 and TRBJ2-3; no reliable D call. The germline V gene encodes CDR1 SGHVS and CDR2 FQNEAQ. The CDR3 sequence is 15 residues long. V gave up 1 base and J gave up 2 bases, with 10 bases separating them. CDR3 sequence (DNA): TGTGCCAGCAGCTTAGGCGGCGGCTACACAGATACGCAGTATTTT. Translating it yields CASSLGGGYTDTQYF.

This clone has just one count. The rearrangement links TRBV28 to TRBJ1-2; TRBD1 matches 7 bases. Germline assignment: CDR1 MDHEN and CDR2 SYDVKM. After removal of 3 bases from V and 5 bases from J, the junction contained 6 bases not matched to a gene. This CDR3 has 14 residues. CDR3 nucleotides: TGTGCCAGCAGTTTTGGGGACAGACCTTATGGCTACACCTTC. It encodes CASSFGDRPYGYTF.

The rearrangement uses TRBV6-6 and TRBJ1-5; D is perhaps TRBD1 (5 bases). Trimming took 8 bases from V and 3 from J, leaving 14 bases between them. This CDR3 has 14 residues. CDR1 MNHNY and CDR2 SVGAGI come from the germline V gene (reference sequence). The CDR3 bases are TGTGCCAGCCTCGGGTCAGGGTCCAATCAGCCCCAGCATTTT. Translated, it gives CASLGSGSNQPQHF.

The chain joins TRBV18 to TRBJ2-7; 8 bases are a match to TRBD1. V lost 3 bases and J lost 5; bases outside the gene matches: 3. Per the germline V gene, CDR1 is KGHSH and CDR2 is LQKENI. CDR3 size: 13 residues. The CDR3 loop is CASSPGTGDEQYF. CDR3 DNA: TGTGCCAGCTCACCCGGGACAGGCGACGAGCAGTACTTC.

The chain joins TRBV24-1 to TRBJ2-1; 14 nucleotides agree with TRBD2. Germline CDR1 is KGHDR and CDR2 is SFDVKD. V shed 3 bases, J shed 6 bases, and the junction held 3 bases outside the gene matches. The CDR3 is 16 residues long. CDR3 DNA: TGTGCCACCAGTGATGCCGGGACTAGCGGGAGCAATGAGCAGTTCTTC. Residues: CATSDAGTSGSNEQFF.

The chain carries TRBV11-3 and TRBJ1-1; maybe TRBD1 (5 bases). The CDR3 consists of 15 residues. Germline loops: CDR1 SGHNT, CDR2 YENEEA. Between the trimmed V and J ends, which lost 1 base and 1 base, there was a span of 10 bases. The CDR3 loop reads CASSLGTGGNTEAFF. In DNA, the CDR3 is TGTGCCAGCAGCTTAGGAACCGGGGGGAACACTGAAGCTTTCTTT.

This clone was counted once. V usage is TRBV5-1 and J usage is TRBJ2-1; TRBD1 matches 7 bases. Germline loops: CDR1 SGHRS, CDR2 YFSETQ. The CDR3 consists of 13 residues. The trim removed 4 bases at V and 14 bases at J, leaving 12 bases unmatched. CDR3 bases: TGCGCCAGCAGCGATTCAACAGGGGTGCGTAAGTTCTTC. As protein: CASSDSTGVRKFF.

The chain carries TRBV7-9 and TRBJ2-2; possibly TRBD2 for D (5 bases). The CDR3 contains 16 residues. The V gene's germline CDR1 is SEHNR and CDR2 FQNEAQ (reference sequence). Trimming cost V 4 bases and J 5 bases, with 17 bases left between them. CDR3 loop: CASSSRDRIITGELFF. CDR3 bases: TGTGCCAGCAGCTCCCGGGATAGAATCATTACCGGGGAGCTGTTTTTT.

The J gene is TRBJ1-5, the V gene TRBV28, with unresolved D. Trimming pared 3 bases from V and 8 bases from J, leaving 8 bases between. The CDR3 extends over 12 amino acids. Per the germline V gene, CDR1 is MDHEN and CDR2 is SYDVKM. CDR3 nucleotide sequence: TGTGCCAGCAGTTTTGTGCGGGAGCCCCAGCATTTT. Translation gives CASSFVREPQHF.

V and J are TRBV11-2 and TRBJ2-5, with D perhaps TRBD2 (6 bases). The V and J ends lost 2 bases and 2 bases respectively, with 9 bases between them. The CDR3 is 14 residues long. Per germline, CDR1 SGHAT and CDR2 FQNNGV. The CDR3 coding sequence is TGTGCCAGCAGCTTACGCGGGGTACAAGAGACCCAGTACTTC. Amino acids: CASSLRGVQETQYF.

This chain joins TRBV5-1 and TRBJ1-2, with a tentative D call TRBD1 (5 bases). This CDR3 region has 13 residues. In germline, CDR1 is SGHRS, CDR2 YFSETQ. Trimming took off 0 bases at V and 8 bases at J, with 11 bases between the two ends. The CDR3 DNA sequence: TGCGCCAGCAGCTTGGAAGGGGTCAACGGCTACACCTTC. The encoded protein is CASSLEGVNGYTF.

The rearrangement links TRBV5-5 to TRBJ1-2; 10 bases align to TRBD1. V lost 0 bases and J lost 5; bases outside the gene matches: 16. The germline V gene has CDR1 SGHKS and CDR2 YYEKEE (reference sequence). The CDR3 contains 19 residues. CDR3 amino acids: CASSLGETGGSGMRYGYTF. In DNA form, the CDR3 reads TGTGCCAGCAGCTTGGGGGAGACAGGGGGCAGCGGGATGAGGTATGGCTACACCTTC.

The V gene is TRBV9, the J gene TRBJ2-1; 12 bases agree with TRBD1. Unmatched junction bases numbered 7, after V lost 2 bases and J lost 4 bases. Germline V gene lookup returns CDR1 SGDLS and CDR2 YYNGEE. The CDR3 runs 17 residues. CDR3 in DNA: TGTGCCAGCAGCGTGTCGGGACAGGGGGCGCGGTACAATGAGCAGTTCTTC. It yields the protein CASSVSGQGARYNEQFF. The whole variable domain, remainder taken from reference TRBV9 and TRBJ2-1, is DSGVTQTPKHLITATGQRVTLRCSPRSGDLSVYWYQQSLDQGLQFLIQYYNGEERAKGNILERFSAQQFPDLHSELNLSSLELGDSALYFCASSVSGQGARYNEQFFGPGTRLTVL.

In this sample, this clone turned up a few times. V gene TRBV2 combines with J gene TRBJ2-1; 11 bases map to TRBD2. CDR3 length: 15 residues. Germline assignment: CDR1 SNHLY and CDR2 FYNNEI. The trim removed 5 bases at V and 6 bases at J, leaving 6 bases unmatched. CDR3 region: CASSPTSGNPNEQFF. The DNA of the CDR3 is TGTGCCAGCAGTCCGACTAGCGGGAATCCCAATGAGCAGTTCTTC.